These 26 T cell receptor beta chains were all obtained from the same sample, sequenced in a study of blood T cell repertoires in COVID-19. This table comes from immunoSEQ multiplex PCR, and its TCRdb copy is limited to in-frame clones, with some not included. The sample lists 200,000 to 300,000 clones; 80% to 90% were seen once. Material: peripheral blood. Receptor source: a young man with active or convalescent COVID-19.

V and J are TRBV2 and TRBJ2-5; 8 bases match TRBD2. The CDR3 extends over 12 amino acids. V lost 7 bases, J lost 7 bases, and 5 bases stayed unmatched. CDR1 is SNHLY and CDR2 is FYNNEI in the germline V gene. The CDR3: CASMSSGGTQYF. CDR3 in DNA: TGTGCCAGCATGTCAAGCGGGGGGACCCAGTACTTC.

This chain connects TRBV6-5 to TRBJ1-1; 7 bases are shared with TRBD1. Trimming removed 6 bases from V and 0 bases from J; junction bases left unmatched: 7. In germline, CDR1 is MNHEY, CDR2 SVGAGI. The CDR3 is made up of 15 amino acids. The CDR3: CASRGQADMNTEAFF. The CDR3 DNA reads as TGTGCCAGCAGAGGACAGGCCGATATGAACACTGAAGCTTTCTTT.

The CDR3 nucleotides are TGTGCCAGCAGCAACGCGGATCTCTCCTACGAGCAGTACTTC. It encodes CASSNADLSYEQYF. V usage is TRBV27 and J usage is TRBJ2-7; D remains unclear. Germline CDR1 is MNHEY and CDR2 is SMNVEV (reference sequence). V was clipped by 6 bases and J by 0 bases, with 12 bases between them. The CDR3 sequence is 14 residues long.

The chain carries TRBV5-1 and TRBJ2-5, with D possibly matching TRBD2 (7 bases). This CDR3 region has 14 residues. V lost 5 bases and J lost 5, with 16 bases in between. Germline loops: CDR1 SGHRS, CDR2 YFSETQ. The CDR3 spells CASSWGGPAETQYF. The CDR3 DNA follows: TGCGCCAGCAGTTGGGGGGGGCCGGCGGAGACCCAGTACTTC.

V is TRBV4-1 and J is TRBJ2-3, with a tentative D call TRBD2 (7 bases). Germline V gene lookup returns CDR1 MGHRA and CDR2 YSYEKL. This CDR3 is built from 16 residues. V lost 4 bases, J lost 4 bases, and 18 bases lay in between. CDR3: CASSLAEGGVADTQYF. CDR3 nucleotides: TGCGCCAGCAGCCTAGCCGAGGGGGGGGTCGCAGATACGCAGTATTTT.

This clone appeared a single time. The CDR3, as DNA: TGTGCCAGCAGTGAACCTGTCCGGCCAAAACGACTGTCCGGCGGGATAGGCTATGGCTACACCTTC. Translation: CASSEPVRPKRLSGGIGYGYTF. V gene TRBV6-1 combines with J gene TRBJ1-2; no clear D gene. Germline CDR1 reads MNHNS; CDR2 reads SASEGT. The CDR3 consists of 22 residues. V lost 2 bases and J lost 4, with 35 bases in between.

The rearrangement uses TRBV2 and TRBJ1-6; D remains ambiguous. Germline CDR1 SNHLY, CDR2 FYNNEI. Between the trimmed V and J ends, which lost 1 base and 9 bases, there was a span of 13 bases. CDR3 length: 15 residues. The CDR3 sequence is CASSEDRQSGSPLHF. The CDR3 coding sequence is TGTGCCAGCAGTGAAGATCGGCAGTCGGGTTCACCCCTCCACTTT.

V gene TRBV7-2 combines with J gene TRBJ2-3, with TRBD2 matching over 8 bases. Trimming removed 0 bases from V and 2 bases from J; junction bases left unmatched: 10. From germline, CDR1 is SGHTA and CDR2 FQGNSA. This CDR3 has 18 residues. The CDR3 bases are TGTGCCAGCAGCTTAGCGTGGGGGCGGGGGGCCAACACAGATACGCAGTATTTT. Protein: CASSLAWGRGANTDTQYF.

The rearrangement links TRBV9 to TRBJ1-1; unclear D gene. CDR3 length: 14 amino acids. The V gene's germline CDR1 is SGDLS and CDR2 YYNGEE. The germline V and J ends were trimmed by 0 bases and 1 base, with 7 bases remaining between them. CDR3 sequence: CASSVVEQNTEAFF. The DNA for the CDR3 is TGTGCCAGCAGCGTAGTGGAGCAGAACACTGAAGCTTTCTTT.

The rearrangement links TRBV28 to TRBJ2-5; 7 nucleotides line up with TRBD1. With 5 bases clipped from V and 5 bases from J, the junction kept 11 bases outside the gene matches. The CDR3 totals 15 residues. Germline V CDR1 and CDR2: MDHEN, SYDVKM. This chain's CDR3 is CASSPETGFLETQYF. CDR3 DNA sequence: TGTGCCAGCAGTCCAGAGACAGGGTTCTTGGAGACCCAGTACTTC.

The chain is built from TRBV6-1 and TRBJ1-2; possibly TRBD1 for D (6 bases). Germline V gene data show CDR1 as MNHNS and CDR2 as SASEGT. V was cut by 3 bases and J by 5 bases, with 10 bases left in between. The CDR3 has 13 amino acids. The CDR3, as DNA: TGTGCCAGCAGTGAGGGGGCAGGTTATGGCTACACCTTC. Translated, it gives CASSEGAGYGYTF.

This chain joins TRBV15 and TRBJ2-7; 7 bases line up with TRBD1. The ends lost 1 base at V and 5 bases at J; junction bases unmatched: 5. CDR1 is LNHNV, CDR2 YYDKDF, per germline (reference sequence). The CDR3 extends over 14 amino acids. The CDR3 loop reads CATSRGQGIDEQYF. The CDR3 DNA follows: TGTGCCACCAGCAGAGGACAGGGAATAGACGAGCAGTACTTC.

The chain joins TRBV11-2 to TRBJ2-1; maybe TRBD1 (6 bases). The CDR3 is made up of 17 amino acids. Germline CDR1 SGHAT, CDR2 FQNNGV. The germline V and J ends were trimmed by 1 base and 5 bases, with 18 bases remaining between them. CDR3 DNA: TGTGCCAGCAGCTTAGGCGCTACAGGGTTTCGAGACAATGAGCAGTTCTTC. Its protein is CASSLGATGFRDNEQFF.

The chain uses TRBV5-1 and TRBJ2-2; TRBD2 matches 8 bases. This CDR3 region has 16 residues. Germline-derived CDR1 and CDR2 are SGHRS and YFSETQ. The ends lost 6 bases at V and 0 bases at J; junction bases unmatched: 7. For the CDR3, the DNA is TGCGCCAGCAACCGAGCGGGGGTCTCGAACACCGGGGAGCTGTTTTTT. Translated, it gives CASNRAGVSNTGELFF.

The rearrangement joins TRBV4-2 to TRBJ1-2; D is perhaps TRBD1 (5 bases). The length of the CDR3 is 15 residues. Germline V gene data show CDR1 as LGHNA and CDR2 as YNFKEQ. Trimming stripped 5 bases from V and 0 bases from J, with 13 bases between. The chain's CDR3 is CASSGQDTSNYGYTF. The DNA for the CDR3 is TGTGCCAGCAGCGGGCAGGACACCTCTAACTATGGCTACACCTTC.

The V gene is TRBV18, the J gene TRBJ2-7; no definite D call. The V gene's germline CDR1 is KGHSH and CDR2 LQKENI. The CDR3 runs 12 residues. The V end lost 6 bases, the J end lost 5 bases, and 11 bases lay between the germline ends. This CDR3 reads CASSQVGDEQYF. The CDR3 coding sequence is TGTGCCAGCTCCCAGGTCGGCGACGAGCAGTACTTC. Together with reference TRBV18 and TRBJ2-7, the CDR3 gives the full variable domain: NAGVMQNPRHLVRRRGQEARLRCSPMKGHSHVYWYRQLPEEGLKFMVYLQKENIIDESGMPKERFSAEFPKEGPSILRIQQVVRGDSAAYFCASSQVGDEQYFGPGTRLTVT.

The CDR3 nucleotides are TGTGCCAGCAGTGACTACAGGAAGATACGTCAGCCCCAGCATTTT. Protein product: CASSDYRKIRQPQHF. The chain has TRBV6-4 and TRBJ1-5; possibly TRBD1 for D (5 bases). The CDR3 length is 15 residues. The V gene lost 1 base and the J gene lost 6 bases, with 13 bases spanning the gap. Germline CDR1 reads MRHNA; CDR2 reads SNTAGT.

The rearrangement uses TRBV29-1 and TRBJ1-6; D gene uncertain. CDR1 is SQVTM and CDR2 is ANQGSEA in the germline V gene. V gave up 7 bases and J gave up 10 bases, with 17 bases separating them. The CDR3 runs to 13 residues. Here the CDR3 DNA reads TGCAGCGCTATGGCCACAGATCGATCACCCCTCCACTTT. This sequence encodes CSAMATDRSPLHF.

The CDR3 DNA follows: TGTGCCAGCAGTCAGGGGCGGGGAGGGACTGAAGCTTTCTTT. It yields the protein CASSQGRGGTEAFF. This chain links TRBV6-5 with TRBJ1-1, with a weak D call TRBD1 (6 bases). CDR1 is MNHEY and CDR2 is SVGAGI in the germline V gene. This CDR3 comprises 14 residues. Deletions cut 5 bases from V and 5 bases from J, with 15 bases between.

The sample holds one count of this clone. The chain is built from TRBV20-1 and TRBJ2-3, with TRBD2 matching 10 bases. The CDR3 is 17 amino acids. CDR1 is DFQATT, CDR2 SNEGSKA, per germline (reference sequence). Germline trimming cut 3 bases from V and 1 base from J; bases unmatched to any gene: 10. The CDR3 bases are TGCAGTGCTAGTACCAGCGGGGGGGGTTTTGGCACAGATACGCAGTATTTT. Translated: CSASTSGGGFGTDTQYF.

Here the CDR3 DNA reads TGTGCCAGCAGCGACCCCGGGACAGGGGTGTTTCAGCCCCAGCATTTT. It is translated as CASSDPGTGVFQPQHF. The genes are TRBV2 and TRBJ1-5; 10 positions agree with TRBD1. V shed 6 bases, J shed 6 bases, and the junction held 11 bases outside the gene matches. This CDR3 has 16 amino acids. Germline CDR1 SNHLY, CDR2 FYNNEI.

This chain links TRBV2 with TRBJ1-1, with 7 positions matching TRBD1. The germline V gene encodes CDR1 SNHLY and CDR2 FYNNEI. The CDR3 has 14 amino acids. The V gene end was trimmed by 8 bases and the J gene end by 0 bases; junction bases not matched to a gene: 6. The CDR3 nucleotides read TGTGCCAGCGGACAGGTGAACATGAACACTGAAGCTTTCTTT. This sequence encodes CASGQVNMNTEAFF.

The V gene is TRBV19, the J gene TRBJ1-5, with D hard to call. This CDR3 is built from 14 residues. Deletions cut 3 bases from V and 6 bases from J, with 12 bases between. Germline V gene data show CDR1 as LNHDA and CDR2 as SQIVND (reference sequence). As DNA, the CDR3 is TGTGCCAGTAGTATGAGGAGTTCGGGTCAGCCCCAGCATTTT. Translating it yields CASSMRSSGQPQHF.

This clone has just one count. The chain carries TRBV13 and TRBJ2-2, with D uncertain. The CDR3 extends over 13 amino acids. Germline V gene lookup returns CDR1 PRHDT and CDR2 FYEKMQ (reference sequence). V lost 0 bases to trimming and J lost 5 bases, with 4 bases between them. CDR3 sequence: CASSLGRTGELFF. The CDR3 DNA reads as TGTGCCAGCAGCTTAGGCAGGACCGGGGAGCTGTTTTTT.

This chain joins TRBV7-8 and TRBJ2-7; D gene unclear. Between the trimmed V and J ends, which lost 0 bases and 2 bases, there was a span of 11 bases. This CDR3 region has 15 residues. The germline CDR1 and CDR2 sequences are SGHVS and FQNEAQ. CDR3 sequence: CASSLALGTTYEQYF. CDR3 in DNA: TGTGCCAGCAGCTTAGCCCTGGGCACCACCTACGAGCAGTACTTC.

The J gene is TRBJ2-1, the V gene TRBV4-1; TRBD2 matches at 9 bases. Germline V gives CDR1 MGHRA, CDR2 YSYEKL. The CDR3 has 15 residues. V was pared by 5 bases and J by 4 bases, with 6 bases of the junction left unmatched. Written as DNA, the CDR3 is TGCGCCAGCAGCAGTAGCGGGGGAGGTTACAATGAGCAGTTCTTC. This sequence encodes CASSSSGGGYNEQFF.